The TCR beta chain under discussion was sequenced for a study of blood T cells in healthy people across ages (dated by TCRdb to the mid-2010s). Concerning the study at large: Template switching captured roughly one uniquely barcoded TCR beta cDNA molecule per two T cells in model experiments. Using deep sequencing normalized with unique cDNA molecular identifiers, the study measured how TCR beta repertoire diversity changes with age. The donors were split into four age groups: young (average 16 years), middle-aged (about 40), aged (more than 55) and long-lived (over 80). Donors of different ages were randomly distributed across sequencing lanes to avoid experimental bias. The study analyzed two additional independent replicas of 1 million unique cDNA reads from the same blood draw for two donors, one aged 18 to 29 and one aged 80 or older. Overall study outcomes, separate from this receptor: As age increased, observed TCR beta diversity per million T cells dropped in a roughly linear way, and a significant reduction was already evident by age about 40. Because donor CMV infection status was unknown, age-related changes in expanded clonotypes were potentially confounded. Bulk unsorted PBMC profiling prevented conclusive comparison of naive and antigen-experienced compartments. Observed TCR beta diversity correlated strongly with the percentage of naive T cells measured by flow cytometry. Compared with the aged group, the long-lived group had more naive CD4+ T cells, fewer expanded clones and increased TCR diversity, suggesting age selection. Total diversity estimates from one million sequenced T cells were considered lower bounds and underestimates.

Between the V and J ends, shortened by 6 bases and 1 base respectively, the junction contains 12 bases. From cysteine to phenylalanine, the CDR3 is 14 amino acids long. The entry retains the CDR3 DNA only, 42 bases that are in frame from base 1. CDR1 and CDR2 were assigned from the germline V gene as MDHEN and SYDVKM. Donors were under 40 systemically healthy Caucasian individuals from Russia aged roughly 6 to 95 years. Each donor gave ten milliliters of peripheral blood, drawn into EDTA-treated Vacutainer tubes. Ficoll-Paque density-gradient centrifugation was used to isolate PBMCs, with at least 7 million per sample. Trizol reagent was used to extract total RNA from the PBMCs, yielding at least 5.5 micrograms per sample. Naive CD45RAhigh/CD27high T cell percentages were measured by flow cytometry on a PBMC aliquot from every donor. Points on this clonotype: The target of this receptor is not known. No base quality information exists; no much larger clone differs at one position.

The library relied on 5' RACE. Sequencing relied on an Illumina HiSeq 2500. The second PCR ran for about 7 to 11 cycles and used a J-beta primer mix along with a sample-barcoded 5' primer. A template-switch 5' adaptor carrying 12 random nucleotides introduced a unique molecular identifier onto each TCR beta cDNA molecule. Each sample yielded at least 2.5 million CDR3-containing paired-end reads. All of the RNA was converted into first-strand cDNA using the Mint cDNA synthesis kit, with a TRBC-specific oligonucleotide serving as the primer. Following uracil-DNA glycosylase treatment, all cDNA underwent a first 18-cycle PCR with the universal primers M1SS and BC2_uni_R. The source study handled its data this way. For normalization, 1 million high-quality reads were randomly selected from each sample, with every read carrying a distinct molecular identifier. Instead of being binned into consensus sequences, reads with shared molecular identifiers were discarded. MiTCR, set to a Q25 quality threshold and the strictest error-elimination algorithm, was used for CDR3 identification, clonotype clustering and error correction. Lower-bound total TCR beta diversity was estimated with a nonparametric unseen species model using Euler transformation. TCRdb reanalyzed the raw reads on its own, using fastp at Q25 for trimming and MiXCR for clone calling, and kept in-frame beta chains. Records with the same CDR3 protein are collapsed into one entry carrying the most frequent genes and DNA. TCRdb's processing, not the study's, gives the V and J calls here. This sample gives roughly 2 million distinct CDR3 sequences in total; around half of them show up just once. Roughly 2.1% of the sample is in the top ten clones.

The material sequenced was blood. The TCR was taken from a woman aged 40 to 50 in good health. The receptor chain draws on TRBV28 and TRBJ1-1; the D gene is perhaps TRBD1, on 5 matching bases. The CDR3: CASRVSGQNTEAFF. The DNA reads TGTGCCAGCAGAGTGAGTGGACAGAACACTGAAGCTTTCTTT.